In this sample, the clone carrying this T cell receptor beta chain turned up many times. The entry originates in a study of Graves' ophthalmopathy and Graves' hyperthyroidism. As the template, RNA transcripts were used to amplify TCR beta CDR3 regions. After a first-round RT-PCR with HTBI primers, a second-round multiplex PCR was run. TCRdb itself ran the multiplex PCR reads through MiXCR, one entry per CDR3 protein. The sample holds some 400,000 distinct CDR3 sequences; around 17% are singletons and the top ten take 1.6%. Germline assignment: CDR1 MDHEN and CDR2 SYDVKM. V shed 5 bases, J shed 5 bases, and the junction held 26 bases outside the gene matches. The CDR3 has 20 amino acids. Exclusion criteria comprised other autoimmune diseases, uncontrolled infections, pregnancy or lactation in patients.

This TCR derives from a woman between 18 and 29 years old with Graves' ophthalmopathy. Sequenced: peripheral blood. The V and J genes are TRBV28 and TRBJ2-5; 7 bases align to TRBD1. CDR3 sequence reads: CASSPLLSTRDSLGRETQYF. The CDR3 coding sequence is TGTGCCAGCAGTCCTCTCCTGTCAACCCGGGACAGCCTAGGGCGGGAGACCCAGTACTTC.